Sequencing of this T cell receptor (beta chain) was carried out in a study of blood T cell repertoires in COVID-19. Whole-study context: Samples taken during acute and convalescent COVID-19 were collected in the United States, Italy and Spain. T cells, B-cell-depleted T cells, or PBMCs provided the cDNA or gDNA that served as material.

The CDR3 length is 16 residues. This study enrolled people aged roughly 18 to 89 from around 26 US geographic areas. Original methodology: Amplification of reference gene primers provided the estimated nucleated cell counts. Sequenced by immunoSEQ multiplex PCR; TCRdb stores in-frame clones only, minus some. V and J calls plus clone size are reproduced from that table; the DNA served to infer D and trimming. The sample holds approximately 150,000 clones, roughly 90% seen once. The J gene is TRBJ2-7, the V gene TRBV21-1; the table's D call TRBD1 went unverified against the DNA. TRBV21-1 is a documented pseudogene. This clonotype originated in a woman in her forties who had been exposed to COVID-19. Material: PBMCs or T cells enriched from blood (not recorded which). CDR3 sequence reads: CASSKMAGGGSYEQYF. In nucleotides, the CDR3 is TGTGCCAGCAGCAAAATGGCAGGGGGTGGGAGCTACGAGCAGTACTTC.